Following are 16 T cell receptor beta chains from one sample sequenced in a study of T cells in Graves' hyperthyroidism and ophthalmopathy (dated 2019 in TCRdb). Libraries came from multiplex PCR. TCRdb records Illumina HiSeq 2000 as the sequencer. TCR beta CDR3 regions were amplified from RNA transcripts. The first round of RT-PCR for the TCR CDR3 was performed with the HTBI primer set and the Qiagen OneStep RT-PCR kit. Clones were called with MiXCR by TCRdb after fastp trimmed the public reads at Q25, and only in-frame beta chains were retained. Each entry is one CDR3 protein sequence, shown with its most common DNA and genes. Counted in this sample were approximately 610,000 distinct CDR3 sequences; over 12% of them appeared once. 3.5% to 4.5% of the sample is in the top ten clones. The sample consisted of blood. All receptors come from a woman aged 40 to 55 with Graves' ophthalmopathy.

This clonotype was recorded at least ten times. This chain uses TRBV9 with TRBJ2-5, with D perhaps matching TRBD1 or TRBD2 (5 bases each). Per the germline V gene, CDR1 is SGDLS and CDR2 is YYNGEE. CDR3 length: 13 amino acids. Between the trimmed V and J ends, which lost 2 bases and 1 base, there was a span of 6 bases. CDR3 amino acids: CASSVGVQETQYF. In DNA, the CDR3 is TGTGCCAGCAGCGTGGGGGTCCAAGAGACCCAGTACTTC.

This clonotype was counted at least ten times. V is TRBV28 and J is TRBJ2-7; D tentatively reads TRBD1 or TRBD2 (5 bases each). Germline values: CDR1 MDHEN, CDR2 SYDVKM. This CDR3 is built from 11 residues. V was cut by 8 bases and J by 3 bases, with 8 bases left in between. The CDR3 DNA follows: TGTGCCAGCCGTGGGGGCTACGAGCAGTACTTC. Translation gives CASRGGYEQYF.

This clonotype was recorded many times. V usage is TRBV20-1 and J usage is TRBJ1-3; no clear D. In germline, CDR1 is DFQATT, CDR2 SNEGSKA (reference sequence). The CDR3 consists of 15 residues. V was trimmed by 0 bases and J by 2 bases, leaving 11 bases between them. The CDR3 sequence is CSARERRGPGNTIYF. CDR3 nucleotide sequence: TGCAGTGCTAGAGAGAGGAGAGGGCCTGGAAACACCATATATTTT.

Points on this clonotype: A much bigger clone sits one base away, suggesting this may be a read error. CDR3 amino acids: CASSGGQRNQPQHF. DNA of the CDR3: TGTGCCAGCAGTGGGGGACAGCGCAATCAGCCCCAGCATTTT. This chain connects TRBV6-2 or TRBV6-3 to TRBJ1-5; 7 bases fit TRBD1. Trimming cost V 5 bases and J 2 bases; bases outside gene matches: 3. This CDR3 contains 14 residues. Germline V gives CDR1 MNHEY, CDR2 SVGEGT.

This clonotype was picked up a small number of times. This sequence joins TRBV11-2 and TRBJ2-1; a possible D gene is TRBD1 (5 bases). Germline CDR1 is SGHAT and CDR2 is FQNNGV. V lost 8 bases to trimming and J lost 5 bases, with 19 bases between them. The CDR3 length is 15 residues. CDR3 protein: CASALIGHGDNEQFF. In DNA form, the CDR3 reads TGTGCCAGCGCCCTGATAGGACATGGAGACAATGAGCAGTTCTTC.

Details on this clonotype: This may arise from a read error, as a much more abundant clone is one base away. This chain links TRBV28 with TRBJ2-7, with D perhaps TRBD2 (6 bases). This CDR3 is built from 15 residues. The ends were cut back, 6 bases at V and 6 bases at J, with 21 bases in the middle. Germline V gives CDR1 MDHEN, CDR2 SYDVKM. This chain's CDR3 is CASRGGGELFCEQYF. For the CDR3, the DNA is TGTGCCAGCAGGGGAGGCGGAGAGCTCTTTTGCGAGCAGTACTTC.

In its sample, this clonotype was seen a few times. A much larger clone differs by one base, so this may be a read error. DNA of the CDR3: TGTGCCAGCGGTTACGAGGGACAGGGCCACGAGCAGTACTTC. Its protein product is CASGYEGQGHEQYF. This chain joins TRBV6-5 and TRBJ2-7; 9 nucleotides agree with TRBD1. Germline loops: CDR1 MNHEY, CDR2 SVGAGI. The CDR3 is made up of 14 amino acids.

Ten or more counts support this clonotype. This rearrangement joins TRBV28 to TRBJ2-5; TRBD1 might be the D (7 bases). The CDR3 contains 15 residues. From germline, CDR1 is MDHEN and CDR2 SYDVKM. V was cut by 7 bases and J by 2 bases, with 17 bases left in between. CDR3 residues: CASTFVGGQQETQYF. The CDR3 nucleotides read TGTGCCAGCACCTTCGTGGGGGGACAGCAAGAGACCCAGTACTTC.

Many counts were recorded for this clonotype. J is TRBJ2-7 and V is TRBV12-3 or TRBV12-4, with 9 bases matching TRBD1. The CDR3 covers 16 residues. V trimming: 5 bases; J trimming: 2 bases; junction bases outside the gene matches: 10. The CDR3 DNA reads TGTGCCAGCAGTCCCGGAGCCAGACAGGGGGCCTACGAGCAGTACTTC. This encodes CASSPGARQGAYEQYF.

On this clonotype itself: This is likely a read error, given that the CDR3 carries no conserved phenylalanine or tryptophan at its end. The rearrangement links TRBV9 to TRBJ2-7; D not certain. This CDR3 is built from 17 residues. V lost 2 bases and J lost 2, with 20 bases in between. In germline, CDR1 is SGDLS, CDR2 YYNGEE. CDR3 coding DNA: TGTGCCAGCAGCGTCCCCCCTCCCAGGCTCAACCCCTACGAGCAGTACTCC. The encoded protein is CASSVPPPRLNPYEQYS.

This chain uses TRBV6-2 or TRBV6-3 with TRBJ1-5, with a tentative D call TRBD1 (6 bases). The CDR3 contains 14 residues. Germline CDR1 MNHEY, CDR2 SVGEGT. Trimming removed 1 base at V and 5 bases at J, with 9 bases between. The CDR3 DNA reads TGTGCCAGCAGTTACTGGGGGGCGGATCAGCCCCAGCATTTT. Amino acids: CASSYWGADQPQHF.

This clonotype was counted between two and nine times. The chain combines TRBV4-1 with TRBJ1-3; D call uncertain. The CDR3 covers 15 residues. Germline loops: CDR1 MGHRA, CDR2 YSYEKL. V was clipped by 0 bases and J by 2 bases, with 8 bases between them. The CDR3 nucleotides read TGCGCCAGCAGCCAAGATTCTGGTGCTGGAAACACCATATATTTT. Translated: CASSQDSGAGNTIYF.

Many counts were recorded for this clonotype. The chain employs TRBV6-5 and TRBJ1-5, with TRBD1 matching 8 bases. The V segment lost 4 bases and the J segment 6 bases; nucleotides outside the gene matches: 8. The CDR3 loop spans 15 amino acids. Germline V lookup: CDR1 MNHEY, CDR2 SVGAGI. In DNA, the CDR3 is TGTGCCAGCAGTTCGACAGGGGAGTTGGGTCAGCCCCAGCATTTT. This translates into CASSSTGELGQPQHF.

This clonotype has at least ten counts. The chain has TRBV9 and TRBJ2-2, with no clear D. V was cut by 2 bases and J by 6 bases, with 20 bases left in between. Germline V gene data show CDR1 as SGDLS and CDR2 as YYNGEE. The CDR3 length is 17 residues. This chain's CDR3 is CASSVSLSSSFAGELFF. CDR3 nucleotide sequence: TGTGCCAGCAGCGTTAGCCTCTCTAGTTCGTTCGCCGGGGAGCTGTTTTTT.

This clonotype was counted ten times or more. The chain links TRBV24-1 to TRBJ2-5; D not certain. Germline V gives CDR1 KGHDR, CDR2 SFDVKD. Between the trimmed V and J ends, which lost 0 bases and 0 bases, there was a span of 7 bases. The CDR3 runs to 15 residues. CDR3 in amino acids: CATSDLAADQETQYF. In DNA form, the CDR3 reads TGTGCCACCAGTGATTTGGCCGCTGACCAAGAGACCCAGTACTTC.

The sample holds many counts of this clonotype. V and J are TRBV20-1 and TRBJ2-5; D gene ambiguous. CDR3 size: 11 residues. Germline V gene data show CDR1 as DFQATT and CDR2 as SNEGSKA (reference sequence). V was trimmed by 4 bases and J by 1 base, leaving 4 bases between them. CDR3: CSAISQETQYF. The CDR3 nucleotides are TGCAGTGCTATCAGCCAAGAGACCCAGTACTTC.